This T cell receptor beta chain was identified in a study of blood T cell repertoires in COVID-19. The cohort comprised adults aged about 18 to 100 years residing in under 25 US areas. Trimming shortened V by 4 bases and J by 1 base, and 11 bases separated the two germline ends. The germline CDR1 and CDR2 sequences are LGHNA and YNFKEQ. The length of the CDR3 is 14 residues. Method: immunoSEQ multiplex PCR; TCRdb's copy keeps in-frame clones and lacks some. The table records fewer than 400,000 clones, 70% to 90% of them present only once. The TCR originated in a young man who had recovered from COVID-19. The V gene is TRBV4-2, the J gene TRBJ2-7, with D maybe TRBD2 (5 bases). Sequencing was performed on PBMCs or T cells enriched from blood (not recorded which). DNA for the CDR3: TGTGCCAGCAGCCCTGTCGAGCGGTCCTACGAGCAGTACTTC. The encoded protein is CASSPVERSYEQYF.